This entry lists 32 T cell receptor beta chains sequenced from one sample in a study of blood T cell repertoires in COVID-19. The repertoire was sequenced with immunoSEQ multiplex PCR; TCRdb's copy has only in-frame clones and lacks some. The data show over 85,000 clones, about 90% seen once. Source material: peripheral blood. These receptors all come from a woman aged 70-85 years with acute or convalescent COVID-19.

V gene TRBV3-1 (or the pseudogene TRBV3-2) combines with J gene TRBJ1-4; D possibly corresponds to TRBD1 (5 bases). The CDR3 loop spans 15 amino acids. V lost 1 base and J lost 2, with 8 bases in between. Germline V lookup: CDR1 LGHDT, CDR2 YNNKEL (reference sequence). The CDR3 is CASSQAWGTNEKLFF. In DNA, the CDR3 is TGTGCCAGCAGCCAAGCGTGGGGCACTAATGAAAAACTGTTTTTT.

This clone was seen just once. The chain has TRBV29-1 and TRBJ2-1; D perhaps matches TRBD2 (5 bases). The CDR3 length is 11 residues. Per the germline V gene, CDR1 is SQVTM and CDR2 is ANQGSEA. V lost 4 bases and J lost 12, with 13 bases in between. The CDR3: CSVGQPEGQFF. The CDR3 coding sequence is TGCAGCGTTGGGCAGCCCGAGGGGCAGTTCTTC.

This clone was recorded once. The V gene is TRBV30, the J gene TRBJ1-5, with D possibly TRBD1 on 5 matching bases. Trimming cost V 1 base and J 4 bases, with 11 bases left between them. The germline V gene has CDR1 GTSNPN and CDR2 SVGIG (reference sequence). The CDR3 covers 14 residues. The CDR3 reads CAWSDGGGNQPQHF. As DNA, the CDR3 is TGTGCCTGGAGTGACGGGGGAGGTAATCAGCCCCAGCATTTT.

V and J are TRBV19 and TRBJ1-2; D is uncertain. Germline V gene sequence: CDR1 LNHDA, CDR2 SQIVND (reference sequence). The CDR3 spans 13 residues. The V end lost 3 bases, the J end lost 7 bases, and 12 bases lay between the germline ends. CDR3 residues: CASSIGGFGGYTF. CDR3 DNA: TGTGCCAGTAGTATCGGAGGGTTTGGTGGCTACACCTTC.

The chain uses TRBV10-1 and TRBJ2-7, with TRBD1 identical over 9 bases. V lost 2 bases and J lost 4; bases outside the gene matches: 9. Looked up from germline, CDR1 is WNHNN and CDR2 is SYGVQD (reference sequence). This CDR3 is built from 16 residues. CDR3 in amino acids: CASSEQTGGNLYEQYF. CDR3 nucleotide sequence: TGCGCCAGCAGTGAGCAGACAGGGGGAAACCTTTACGAGCAGTACTTC.

The chain combines TRBV14 with TRBJ2-1; 11 bases agree with TRBD2. CDR1 and CDR2 from the germline V gene are SGHDN and FVKESK. With V trimmed by 3 bases and J by 6 bases, 13 bases remained unmatched. This CDR3 spans 18 amino acids. The CDR3 bases are TGTGCCAGCAGCCATCCGGGACTAGCGGAAACATCCCCCAATGAGCAGTTCTTC. This sequence encodes CASSHPGLAETSPNEQFF.

The V gene is TRBV6-5, the J gene TRBJ2-5; the D gene is possibly TRBD2 (6 bases). CDR3 size: 13 residues. Germline V CDR1 and CDR2: MNHEY, SVGAGI. Trimming shortened V by 7 bases and J by 4 bases, and 13 bases separated the two germline ends. This CDR3 is CASKVGGRETQYF. The CDR3 DNA follows: TGTGCCAGCAAAGTTGGGGGGAGAGAGACCCAGTACTTC.

This clone was seen only a few times. The V call is TRBV24-1, the J call TRBJ1-5, with D unresolved. CDR3 length: 15 residues. Germline loops: CDR1 KGHDR, CDR2 SFDVKD. Trimming took off 3 bases at V and 2 bases at J, with 10 bases between the two ends. The CDR3 region has the DNA TGTGCCACCAGTGATGTTGGCAGCGGCAATCAGCCCCAGCATTTT. Translated: CATSDVGSGNQPQHF.

The chain recombines TRBV6-5 with TRBJ1-1; D is perhaps TRBD1 (5 bases). Germline V gene sequence: CDR1 MNHEY, CDR2 SVGAGI. CDR3 length: 14 residues. V was cut by 2 bases and J by 3 bases, with 10 bases left in between. The CDR3 sequence: CASSYGGAYTEAFF. As DNA, the CDR3 is TGTGCCAGCAGTTACGGAGGGGCGTACACTGAAGCTTTCTTT.

This chain links TRBV5-6 with TRBJ2-1; 11 positions agree with TRBD2. Germline lookup yields CDR1 SGHDT and CDR2 YYEEEE. V lost 2 bases to trimming and J lost 5 bases; unmatched junction nucleotides: 6. The CDR3 has 16 residues. CDR3 DNA: TGTGCCAGCAGCTTCGCCGGGACTAGCGGAAACAATGAGCAGTTCTTC. It yields the protein CASSFAGTSGNNEQFF.

The chain couples TRBV3-1 (or the pseudogene TRBV3-2) to TRBJ2-5, with 10 positions matching TRBD2. J gave up 5 bases and V 0 bases, and 6 bases lay outside the gene matches. Germline CDR1 LGHDT, CDR2 YNNKEL (reference sequence). The CDR3 loop spans 16 amino acids. The DNA of the CDR3 is TGTGCCAGCAGCCAAGATTTGATAGCGGGAGGTGAGACCCAGTACTTC. Protein product: CASSQDLIAGGETQYF.

The chain has TRBV9 and TRBJ2-1, with a possible D match to TRBD2 (6 bases). V gave up 3 bases and J gave up 10 bases, with 11 bases separating them. Germline CDR1 reads SGDLS; CDR2 reads YYNGEE. The CDR3 has 12 amino acids. The CDR3 DNA reads as TGTGCCAGCAGCGCCCACCTAGCGGAGCAGTTCTTC. Translating it yields CASSAHLAEQFF.

The V and J genes are TRBV30 and TRBJ1-1; D gene unclear. Germline CDR1 and CDR2: GTSNPN and SVGIG (reference sequence). The CDR3 loop spans 14 amino acids. The ends were cut back, 2 bases at V and 4 bases at J, with 14 bases in the middle. The DNA for the CDR3 is TGTGCCTGGAGTACCCGCCCCGGTCCCACTGAAGCTTTCTTT. Its translation is CAWSTRPGPTEAFF.

V and J are TRBV6-1 and TRBJ2-3; D gene unclear. The CDR3 runs to 11 residues. Germline-derived CDR1 and CDR2 are MNHNS and SASEGT. The ends were cut back, 6 bases at V and 6 bases at J, with 7 bases in the middle. The CDR3 nucleotides read TGTGCCAGCAGCGTCAGGGATACGCAGTATTTT. Translated, it gives CASSVRDTQYF.

This chain connects TRBV19 to TRBJ2-5; tentatively, D is TRBD1 (6 bases). Trimming removed 2 bases from V and 6 bases from J, with 10 bases in between. From germline, CDR1 is LNHDA and CDR2 SQIVND (reference sequence). The CDR3 covers 13 residues. CDR3 sequence reads: CASSISRGKTQYF. CDR3 DNA sequence: TGTGCCAGTAGTATATCCAGGGGTAAGACCCAGTACTTC.

The gene calls are TRBV5-1 and TRBJ2-7; no definite D call. CDR1 and CDR2 from the germline V gene are SGHRS and YFSETQ. V shed 0 bases and J shed 0 bases, with 10 bases lying between them. The CDR3 covers 15 residues. CDR3 bases: TGCGCCAGCAGCTTGGGACTGCTCAGCTCCTACGAGCAGTACTTC. Its protein is CASSLGLLSSYEQYF.

The genes are TRBV7-6 and TRBJ2-1; 8 nucleotides align to TRBD2. The V gene end was trimmed by 1 base and the J gene end by 0 bases; junction bases not matched to a gene: 2. CDR1 and CDR2 (germline): SGHVS, FNYEAQ. This CDR3 contains 16 residues. The CDR3 here is CASSLEGTSSYNEQFF. CDR3 coding DNA: TGTGCCAGCAGCTTAGAGGGGACTAGCTCCTACAATGAGCAGTTCTTC.

This clone was seen once. The rearrangement joins TRBV9 to TRBJ2-3, with 10 nucleotides matching TRBD2. CDR3 length equals 16 residues. V lost 0 bases to trimming and J lost 6 bases; unmatched junction nucleotides: 7. Germline V CDR1 and CDR2: SGDLS, YYNGEE. CDR3 nucleotides: TGTGCCAGCAGCGTAGGAGCGGGAGGGCCTAGGGATACGCAGTATTTT. Encoded protein: CASSVGAGGPRDTQYF.

The chain links TRBV29-1 to TRBJ2-3; D not resolved. Trimming stripped 5 bases from V and 3 bases from J, with 9 bases between. This CDR3 has 12 residues. Germline assignment: CDR1 SQVTM and CDR2 ANQGSEA. CDR3 amino acids: CSVTEGTDTQYF. The DNA of the CDR3 is TGCAGCGTTACAGAAGGTACAGATACGCAGTATTTT.

This chain links TRBV9 with TRBJ2-7; 9 bases are shared with TRBD2. CDR3 size: 16 residues. Per the germline V gene, CDR1 is SGDLS and CDR2 is YYNGEE. The trim removed 2 bases at V and 4 bases at J, leaving 10 bases unmatched. This CDR3 is CASSVRPGLALYEQYF. In nucleotides, the CDR3 is TGTGCCAGCAGCGTTCGACCGGGACTAGCTTTGTACGAGCAGTACTTC.

The chain uses TRBV11-2 and TRBJ1-1, with D unresolved. V lost 0 bases, J lost 1 base, and 9 bases lay in between. This CDR3 is 15 amino acids long. Germline values: CDR1 SGHAT, CDR2 FQNNGV. CDR3 nucleotide sequence: TGTGCCAGCAGCTTAGATGTCGCGGCGAACACTGAAGCTTTCTTT. It encodes CASSLDVAANTEAFF.

Written as DNA, the CDR3 is TGTGCCATCAGTGATTCTGCGGGGGGCGTCCAGTACTTC. It is translated as CAISDSAGGVQYF. The chain uses TRBV10-3 and TRBJ2-5; the match to TRBD2 covers 8 bases. CDR1 and CDR2 from the germline V gene are ENHRY and SYGVKD. The CDR3 totals 13 residues. J gave up 10 bases and V 3 bases, and 7 bases lay outside the gene matches.

The genes are TRBV18 and TRBJ2-2; D remains unclear. The CDR3 length is 12 residues. CDR1 is KGHSH, CDR2 LQKENI, per germline. Trimming cost V 5 bases and J 5 bases, with 6 bases left between them. This chain's CDR3 is CASSTETGELFF. In DNA form, the CDR3 reads TGTGCCAGCTCAACAGAGACCGGGGAGCTGTTTTTT.

This CDR3 is CASSSPGQGTNNEQFF. The CDR3, as DNA: TGTGCCAGCAGTTCGCCGGGACAGGGGACGAACAATGAGCAGTTCTTC. The rearrangement links TRBV6-6 to TRBJ2-1; TRBD1 aligns across 10 bases. The J segment lost 5 bases and the V segment lost 4 bases, leaving 8 bases of the junction unmatched. CDR1 and CDR2 (germline): MNHNY, SVGAGI (reference sequence). The CDR3 has 16 amino acids.

The chain combines TRBV24-1 with TRBJ1-2; 8 bases map to TRBD1. From germline, CDR1 is KGHDR and CDR2 SFDVKD. Losses at the gene ends were 4 bases for V and 5 bases for J; bases not matched to a gene: 14. The CDR3 spans 17 residues. The CDR3: CATSDTRADRGRYGYTF. The DNA of the CDR3 is TGTGCCACCAGTGACACCCGGGCAGACAGGGGTCGGTATGGCTACACCTTC.

This clone was seen a handful of times. The chain is built from TRBV7-8 and TRBJ1-1, with D possibly matching TRBD1 (5 bases). Germline loops: CDR1 SGHVS, CDR2 FQNEAQ. V dropped 6 bases and J dropped 6 bases, with 14 bases sitting between them. The CDR3 is 13 residues long. The CDR3 DNA is TGTGCCAGCAGTCTCAGGGTTTTCGCTGAAGCTTTCTTT. Its protein is CASSLRVFAEAFF.

This clone was detected only once. The rearrangement joins TRBV7-7 to TRBJ2-5; tentatively, D is TRBD2 (6 bases). Trimming shortened V by 1 base and J by 1 base, and 13 bases separated the two germline ends. CDR3 size: 16 residues. The V gene's germline CDR1 is SSHAT and CDR2 FNYEAQ (reference sequence). This CDR3 reads CASSLGGGTIQETQYF. The CDR3 DNA follows: TGTGCCAGCAGCTTAGGTGGCGGGACGATCCAAGAGACCCAGTACTTC.

This chain joins TRBV14 and TRBJ2-5, with 12 bases lining up with TRBD2. The ends lost 2 bases at V and 4 bases at J; junction bases unmatched: 2. CDR3 size: 15 residues. CDR1 is SGHDN, CDR2 FVKESK, per germline. This chain's CDR3 is CASSQTSGGRETQYF. CDR3 nucleotides: TGTGCCAGCAGCCAAACTAGCGGGGGGCGAGAGACCCAGTACTTC.

This chain uses TRBV4-1 with TRBJ2-3; TRBD1 aligns across 9 bases. From germline, CDR1 is MGHRA and CDR2 YSYEKL. This CDR3 is 18 amino acids long. V lost 0 bases, J lost 2 bases, and 9 bases stayed unmatched. CDR3 bases: TGCGCCAGCAGCCAAGACAAACAAACAGGGGGCGTCACAGATACGCAGTATTTT. It specifies CASSQDKQTGGVTDTQYF.

The gene calls are TRBV30 and TRBJ1-2; 7 bases line up with TRBD1. Germline trimming cut 2 bases from V and 7 bases from J; bases unmatched to any gene: 4. Germline loops: CDR1 GTSNPN, CDR2 SVGIG (reference sequence). This CDR3 spans 12 amino acids. The CDR3 coding sequence is TGTGCCTGGAGTCAGGGGGTTGGTGGCTACACCTTC. The encoded protein is CAWSQGVGGYTF.

V is TRBV5-4 and J is TRBJ2-7; 7 bases line up with TRBD2. The germline CDR1 and CDR2 sequences are SGHNT and YYREEE (reference sequence). J was trimmed by 5 bases and V by 0 bases; bases with no gene match: 5. CDR3 length: 14 residues. In nucleotides, the CDR3 is TGTGCCAGCAGCTTGGGCTGGGGAGGGGACGAGCAGTACTTC. It is translated as CASSLGWGGDEQYF.

CDR3 coding DNA: TGTGCCAGCAGCGTAGATCCGCAGGGTCATGAGCAGTTCTTC. Translation: CASSVDPQGHEQFF. This chain joins TRBV9 and TRBJ2-1; D perhaps matches TRBD1 (5 bases). This CDR3 contains 14 residues. V dropped 0 bases and J dropped 8 bases, with 12 bases sitting between them. The germline CDR1 and CDR2 sequences are SGDLS and YYNGEE.